This entry describes one T cell receptor (beta chain). Its specificity is not known. V was pared by 3 bases and J by 5 bases, with 11 bases between. Germline CDR1 and CDR2: SGHKS and YYEKEE (reference sequence). This CDR3 has 13 residues. These data belong to a study of T-cell memory formation after mild COVID-19. About the research overall: For the most part, TCR clusters were specific to one donor.

Study outcomes and limitations: Some SARS-CoV-2-responding clones were already detected in memory before infection. Those CD4+ clones that contracted were mainly in CM and EM (CD8+ ones in EMRA). While clones contracting from day 15 to 85 were balanced between CD4 and CD8, later expanders leaned CD4+.

TCRdb passed the 5' RACE reads through MiXCR, listing each CDR3 protein once. Among roughly 190,000 distinct CDR3 sequences listed, around 27% were seen once. The chain joins TRBV5-5 to TRBJ1-1; tentative D call: TRBD1 (6 bases). This clonotype was sampled from an adult woman who had mild COVID-19 (a few samples of this study predate the infection). Cell type and time point are not known. Sequenced sample: PBMCs or a T cell subset sorted from them (not recorded which). The chain's CDR3 is CASSWGPGTEAFF. DNA for the CDR3: TGTGCCAGCAGCTGGGGGCCGGGAACTGAAGCTTTCTTT.